These 27 T cell receptor beta chains share one sample of origin, sequenced in a study of cytomegalovirus exposure and HLA in healthy donors (dated by TCRdb to the late 2010s). Receptor libraries were prepared by the immunoSEQ multiplex PCR assay. For the multiplex PCR, a mixture combining 60 forward primers for TCR Vbeta segments and 13 reverse primers for TCR Jbeta segments was used. The clones in this table, taken by TCRdb from immuneACCESS, are in-frame only. Not every clone is retained; where verified, under half of the shortfall comes from an unresolved V gene, and the cause of the rest is unknown. The sample's clone listing holds roughly 77,000 clones. The ten largest clones add up to about 4.6% of the sample. The sequenced sample was PBMCs. The receptors shown here come from a man aged 25 to 40 in good health and CMV-seronegative.

CDR3 nucleotides: TGTGCCAGCAGAGGTGACGGGAGCTCCTACAATGAGCAGTTCTTC. Protein: CASRGDGSSYNEQFF. The rearrangement uses TRBV9 and TRBJ2-1; D possibly corresponds to TRBD2 (6 bases). The germline V gene encodes CDR1 SGDLS and CDR2 YYNGEE. V lost 5 bases and J 0 bases, leaving 12 bases between the germline ends. This CDR3 region has 15 residues.

The chain is built from TRBV7-2 and TRBJ1-3, with D uncertain. CDR1 is SGHTA and CDR2 is FQGNSA in the germline V gene. The CDR3 is made up of 15 amino acids. With 2 bases removed from V and 7 bases from J, the gap between germline ends came to 15 bases. CDR3 residues: CASSLYGEVGNTIYF. Here the CDR3 DNA reads TGTGCCAGCAGCTTATACGGGGAGGTTGGGAACACCATATATTTT.

The chain has TRBV7-9 and TRBJ1-4, with D uncertain. Germline CDR1 is SEHNR and CDR2 is FQNEAQ (reference sequence). The CDR3 consists of 13 residues. V was cut by 1 base and J by 10 bases, with 10 bases left in between. The CDR3 DNA is TGTGCCAGCAGCTTAGAAGCGGGCGGAAAACTGTTTTTT. Residues: CASSLEAGGKLFF.

The CDR3 DNA reads as TGTGCCAGAAGCATTGGGAGGGATAGGGCAGATGATCAGCCCCAGCATTTT. Translated: CARSIGRDRADDQPQHF. The chain has TRBV5-3 and TRBJ1-5; unclear D gene. TRBV5-3 is sorted into the ORF group, with uncertain function. Trimming left V 4 bases short and J 5 bases short, with 22 bases between. The CDR3 has 17 amino acids.

The V and J genes are TRBV9 and TRBJ2-1, with TRBD1 as a possible D gene (5 bases). The germline CDR1 and CDR2 sequences are SGDLS and YYNGEE. The CDR3 is made up of 14 amino acids. V was trimmed by 3 bases and J by 3 bases, leaving 10 bases between them. CDR3 sequence reads: CASSARQFYNEQFF. In DNA form, the CDR3 reads TGTGCCAGCAGCGCCAGACAGTTCTACAATGAGCAGTTCTTC.

The chain uses TRBV6-1 and TRBJ2-7; D not resolved. Trimming stripped 6 bases from V and 5 bases from J, with 8 bases between. Germline V CDR1 and CDR2: MNHNS, SASEGT. CDR3 length: 11 residues. The CDR3 is CASRLADEQYF. The CDR3, as DNA: TGTGCCAGCAGATTAGCTGACGAGCAGTACTTC.

The CDR3 nucleotides are TGTGCCAGCAGCGCACTGGGACAGGCCAAAAACATTCAGTACTTC. Translated, it gives CASSALGQAKNIQYF. The chain carries TRBV9 and TRBJ2-4; the match to TRBD1 covers 7 bases. This CDR3 region has 15 residues. Germline lookup yields CDR1 SGDLS and CDR2 YYNGEE. V trimming: 3 bases; J trimming: 1 base; junction bases outside the gene matches: 4.

The rearrangement joins TRBV14 to TRBJ2-6; 8 nucleotides match TRBD1. The CDR3 runs to 16 residues. Germline CDR1 is SGHDN and CDR2 is FVKESK. J lost 0 bases, V lost 2 bases, and 0 bases had no gene match. The CDR3 nucleotides are TGTGCCAGCAGCCAAACAGGGGGCTCTGGGGCCAACGTCCTGACTTTC. Its translation is CASSQTGGSGANVLTF.

The chain carries TRBV5-1 and TRBJ2-1, with TRBD2 matching over 7 bases. The CDR3 extends over 14 amino acids. Germline trimming cut 0 bases from V and 6 bases from J; bases unmatched to any gene: 3. Germline lookup yields CDR1 SGHRS and CDR2 YFSETQ. CDR3 sequence: CASSLGTSFNEQFF. CDR3 in DNA: TGCGCCAGCAGCTTGGGGACTAGTTTCAATGAGCAGTTCTTC.

The chain employs TRBV10-2 and TRBJ1-2; a possible D gene is TRBD1 (5 bases). CDR3 length: 15 residues. Germline V lookup: CDR1 WSHSY, CDR2 SAAADI. V was cut by 3 bases and J by 3 bases, with 14 bases left in between. The CDR3 reads CASSENTGPYYGYTF. The CDR3 DNA sequence: TGCGCCAGCAGTGAAAACACAGGTCCTTACTATGGCTACACCTTC.

The chain combines TRBV19 with TRBJ1-1; 7 bases line up with TRBD1. Germline-derived CDR1 and CDR2 are LNHDA and SQIVND (reference sequence). J was trimmed by 1 base and V by 5 bases; bases with no gene match: 13. The CDR3 totals 17 residues. In DNA, the CDR3 is TGTGCCAGTAGTCCGTGGTGGGACAGCCCCCGGAACACTGAAGCTTTCTTT. As protein: CASSPWWDSPRNTEAFF. The variable domain in full, completed from reference TRBV19 and TRBJ1-1, reads DGGITQSPKYLFRKEGQNVTLSCEQNLNHDAMYWYRQDPGQGLRLIYYSQIVNDFQKGDIAEGYSVSREKKESFPLTVTSAQKNPTAFYLCASSPWWDSPRNTEAFFGQGTRLTVV.

The rearrangement joins TRBV6-5 to TRBJ1-2; maybe TRBD1 (5 bases). This CDR3 region has 15 residues. V dropped 4 bases and J dropped 5 bases, with 17 bases sitting between them. CDR1 and CDR2 (germline): MNHEY, SVGAGI. CDR3: CASSSFLQGGYGYTF. The DNA of the CDR3 is TGTGCCAGCAGTTCCTTCCTCCAGGGAGGTTATGGCTACACCTTC.

The gene calls are TRBV29-1 and TRBJ2-1; a possible D gene is TRBD1 (6 bases). This CDR3 has 13 amino acids. V was pared by 6 bases and J by 7 bases, with 16 bases between. CDR1 is SQVTM and CDR2 is ANQGSEA in the germline V gene. The CDR3 sequence is CSVRDGQGNEQFF. The DNA for the CDR3 is TGCAGCGTCCGGGACGGGCAGGGGAATGAGCAGTTCTTC.

This chain links TRBV5-6 with TRBJ2-7; TRBD1 agrees at 9 bases. V lost 4 bases, J lost 4 bases, and 6 bases stayed unmatched. From germline, CDR1 is SGHDT and CDR2 YYEEEE. The CDR3 consists of 14 residues. The CDR3 here is CASSRTGVRYEQYF. The CDR3 nucleotides read TGTGCCAGCAGCCGGACAGGGGTTAGGTACGAGCAGTACTTC.

V and J are TRBV5-1 and TRBJ2-5, with 7 bases lining up with TRBD1. The ends lost 2 bases at V and 5 bases at J; junction bases unmatched: 9. Germline CDR1 reads SGHRS; CDR2 reads YFSETQ. The CDR3 loop spans 15 amino acids. The CDR3 bases are TGCGCCAGCAGCTTATATACAGGGGTTAGGGAGACCCAGTACTTC. Protein sequence: CASSLYTGVRETQYF. The whole variable domain, remainder taken from reference TRBV5-1 and TRBJ2-5, is KAGVTQTPRYLIKTRGQQVTLSCSPISGHRSVSWYQQTPGQGLQFLFEYFSETQRNKGNFPGRFSGRQFSNSRSEMNVSTLELGDSALYLCASSLYTGVRETQYFGPGTRLLVL.

V usage is TRBV7-9 and J usage is TRBJ1-2; D remains ambiguous. The CDR3 has 15 amino acids. V was shortened by 5 bases and J by 5 bases, with 18 bases between the two germline ends. Germline loops: CDR1 SEHNR, CDR2 FQNEAQ (reference sequence). Here the CDR3 reads CASSPGMGRGYGYTF. The CDR3 bases are TGTGCCAGCAGCCCCGGTATGGGGAGAGGTTATGGCTACACCTTC.

The rearrangement links TRBV18 to TRBJ2-3, with 9 positions matching TRBD1. Germline V lookup: CDR1 KGHSH, CDR2 LQKENI. The junction had 1 base not matched to a gene; V was cut back by 2 bases and J by 4 bases. The CDR3 extends over 14 amino acids. CDR3 sequence reads: CASSPRDRADTQYF. As DNA, the CDR3 is TGTGCCAGCTCACCAAGGGACAGGGCAGATACGCAGTATTTT.

The chain carries TRBV7-2 and TRBJ1-1; 9 nucleotides agree with TRBD1. V gave up 6 bases and J gave up 5 bases; unmatched junction bases: 7. This CDR3 region has 14 residues. Looked up from germline, CDR1 is SGHTA and CDR2 is FQGNSA. The CDR3 reads CASSLNRGRTEAFF. The CDR3 DNA follows: TGTGCCAGCAGTCTAAACAGGGGGCGGACTGAAGCTTTCTTT.

This rearrangement joins TRBV15 to TRBJ2-7; D call uncertain. CDR3 length: 13 amino acids. V lost 1 base to trimming and J lost 6 bases, with 10 bases between them. Germline lookup yields CDR1 LNHNV and CDR2 YYDKDF (reference sequence). This chain's CDR3 is CATSRGFELEQYF. The DNA for the CDR3 is TGTGCCACCAGCAGAGGGTTTGAGCTCGAGCAGTACTTC.

V gene TRBV11-2 combines with J gene TRBJ2-1, with 8 bases matching TRBD2. The germline CDR1 and CDR2 sequences are SGHAT and FQNNGV. There are 15 residues in the CDR3. Germline trimming cut 5 bases from V and 5 bases from J; bases unmatched to any gene: 8. In nucleotides, the CDR3 is TGTGCCAGCAGCGGAGGACTAGCTTCAGACAATGAGCAGTTCTTC. Translated, it gives CASSGGLASDNEQFF.

The V call is TRBV6-5, the J call TRBJ2-1, with D tentatively TRBD1 (5 bases). This CDR3 is 12 amino acids long. Trimming left V 5 bases short and J 10 bases short, with 12 bases between. The germline CDR1 and CDR2 sequences are MNHEY and SVGAGI. CDR3 bases: TGTGCCAGCAGTGGGCAGGGCGGCGAGCAGTTCTTC. It yields the protein CASSGQGGEQFF.

CDR3 residues: CASRIGETQYF. The CDR3 DNA sequence: TGTGCCAGCAGGATCGGGGAGACCCAGTACTTC. The chain has TRBV7-2 and TRBJ2-5; D is ambiguous. The V and J ends lost 6 bases and 5 bases respectively, with 7 bases between them. The V gene's germline CDR1 is SGHTA and CDR2 FQGNSA. The CDR3 length is 11 residues.

The chain combines TRBV7-6 with TRBJ1-2, with D perhaps TRBD1 (5 bases). The CDR3 runs 13 residues. Looked up from germline, CDR1 is SGHVS and CDR2 is FNYEAQ. The V and J ends lost 5 bases and 8 bases respectively, with 15 bases between them. CDR3 residues: CASSPGDDWGYTF. Here the CDR3 DNA reads TGTGCCAGCAGCCCGGGGGACGACTGGGGCTACACCTTC.

The chain combines TRBV30 with TRBJ2-3; the D gene is possibly TRBD2 (6 bases). V was cut by 0 bases and J by 3 bases, with 10 bases left in between. The CDR3 sequence is 14 residues long. In germline, CDR1 is GTSNPN, CDR2 SVGIG (reference sequence). CDR3 loop: CAWSVLARTDTQYF. In nucleotides, the CDR3 is TGTGCCTGGAGTGTACTAGCTAGGACAGATACGCAGTATTTT.

The chain employs TRBV4-3 and TRBJ2-2, with a possible D match to TRBD1 (6 bases). With 2 bases removed from V and 4 bases from J, the gap between germline ends came to 14 bases. The CDR3 totals 16 residues. The germline CDR1 and CDR2 sequences are LGHNA and YSLEER. CDR3 sequence: CASSQIWTEVTGELFF. The CDR3 DNA reads TGCGCCAGCAGCCAAATCTGGACAGAAGTCACCGGGGAGCTGTTTTTT.

V usage is TRBV10-3 and J usage is TRBJ1-2; D gene ambiguous. V gave up 0 bases and J gave up 3 bases, with 5 bases separating them. Germline V gene data show CDR1 as ENHRY and CDR2 as SYGVKD. CDR3 size: 13 residues. Written as DNA, the CDR3 is TGTGCCATCAGTGAGTCCGCGGACTATGGCTACACCTTC. Protein sequence: CAISESADYGYTF.

V and J are TRBV7-9 and TRBJ2-3, with a tentative D call TRBD2 (6 bases). This CDR3 is 14 amino acids long. Germline lookup yields CDR1 SEHNR and CDR2 FQNEAQ (reference sequence). Trimming left V 5 bases short and J 5 bases short, with 14 bases between. Written as DNA, the CDR3 is TGTGCCAGCAGCCCCCGCGGGACGGGAGATACGCAGTATTTT. It specifies CASSPRGTGDTQYF.